The 15 T cell receptor beta chains given below trace back to one sample, sequenced in a study of response to subunit inactivated influenza vaccine. Each CDR3 protein gets one entry after TCRdb re-called the RT-PCR reads with MiXCR. The table shows more than 400,000 distinct CDR3 sequences, with 7.2% occurring only once. The sequencing here drew on PBMCs from blood, taken less than 30 months after vaccination. Every receptor here comes from a man aged 45 to 75 who received an inactivated influenza vaccine.

This clonotype occurred a few times. V gene TRBV15 combines with J gene TRBJ2-5; 7 bases match TRBD1. The CDR3 loop spans 15 amino acids. Germline V gene data show CDR1 as LNHNV and CDR2 as YYDKDF (reference sequence). The trim removed 5 bases at V and 1 base at J, leaving 7 bases unmatched. CDR3 sequence (DNA): TGTGCCACCAGCCGGACGGGACAGCTCCAAGAGACCCAGTACTTC. Its protein product is CATSRTGQLQETQYF.

The J gene is TRBJ2-4, the V gene TRBV5-1, with TRBD1 matching 8 bases. The CDR3 has 16 residues. V shed 4 bases and J 0 bases; nucleotides not matched to a gene: 6. The germline V gene encodes CDR1 SGHRS and CDR2 YFSETQ. The CDR3 region has the DNA TGCGCCAGCAGCCCGGGACAGGCCTTAGCCAAAAACATTCAGTACTTC. This translates into CASSPGQALAKNIQYF.

The V call is TRBV11-2, the J call TRBJ2-7; D is perhaps TRBD1 or TRBD2 (5 bases each). The CDR3 sequence is 14 residues long. Germline lookup yields CDR1 SGHAT and CDR2 FQNNGV. The ends were cut back, 6 bases at V and 7 bases at J, with 19 bases in the middle. CDR3 amino acids: CASRTGPMGWEQYF. CDR3 nucleotide sequence: TGTGCCAGCAGAACGGGGCCGATGGGGTGGGAGCAGTACTTC.

This chain joins TRBV20-1 and TRBJ2-4; D is uncertain. V was cut by 1 base and J by 0 bases, with 10 bases left in between. The CDR3 sequence is 15 residues long. The germline V gene has CDR1 DFQATT and CDR2 SNEGSKA (reference sequence). The CDR3 nucleotides read TGCAGTGCTAGAGCTCTAGACCTAGCCAAAAACATTCAGTACTTC. Residues: CSARALDLAKNIQYF.

This clonotype has at least ten counts. The CDR3 sequence is CATSRVDSQFKGTEAFF. As DNA, the CDR3 is TGTGCCACCAGCAGAGTGGACTCACAATTTAAGGGCACTGAAGCTTTCTTT. V is TRBV15 and J is TRBJ1-1; D gene unclear. V lost 1 base and J 4 bases, leaving 19 bases between the germline ends. The CDR3 runs 17 residues. Germline V lookup: CDR1 LNHNV, CDR2 YYDKDF (reference sequence).

The J gene is TRBJ2-7, the V gene TRBV20-1; TRBD2 aligns across 9 bases. The V gene end was trimmed by 0 bases and the J gene end by 2 bases; junction bases not matched to a gene: 8. CDR3 length: 16 amino acids. Germline values: CDR1 DFQATT, CDR2 SNEGSKA (reference sequence). CDR3 DNA: TGCAGTGCTAGAGACCAGACTAGCGGATTCACCTACGAGCAGTACTTC. It specifies CSARDQTSGFTYEQYF.

This clonotype has a count of ten or more. The V and J genes are TRBV28 and TRBJ2-5, with 8 bases that match TRBD1. Germline CDR1 is MDHEN and CDR2 is SYDVKM. V lost 6 bases to trimming and J lost 4 bases; unmatched junction nucleotides: 1. The CDR3 spans 12 residues. The CDR3 region has the DNA TGTGCCAGCAGACAGGGGGGAGAGACCCAGTACTTC. It encodes CASRQGGETQYF.

This clonotype has ten or more counts. The chain is built from TRBV20-1 and TRBJ1-4; D possibly corresponds to TRBD1 (6 bases). Germline values: CDR1 DFQATT, CDR2 SNEGSKA (reference sequence). This CDR3 is 13 amino acids long. V was shortened by 5 bases and J by 8 bases, with 15 bases between the two germline ends. The CDR3 region has the DNA TGCAGTGCTCCGTCAGGGGTGGTCGAAAAACTGTTTTTT. Its translation: CSAPSGVVEKLFF.

This clonotype was seen only a few times. The V gene is TRBV18, the J gene TRBJ2-1, with 9 bases lining up with TRBD2. Germline V CDR1 and CDR2: KGHSH, LQKENI. This CDR3 is 14 amino acids long. V shed 8 bases, J shed 4 bases, and the junction held 6 bases outside the gene matches. Here the CDR3 DNA reads TGTGCCAGCAGCCCACTAGCGGGTTACAATGAGCAGTTCTTC. It codes for CASSPLAGYNEQFF.

This clonotype was counted at least ten times. The rearrangement links TRBV10-3 to TRBJ2-3; the match to TRBD1 covers 8 bases. Germline CDR1 and CDR2: ENHRY and SYGVKD. The CDR3 contains 14 residues. Trimming cost V 6 bases and J 6 bases; bases outside gene matches: 8. The CDR3 bases are TGTGCCATCAGCCCTCTGACAGGGGTGGATACGCAGTATTTT. Its protein is CAISPLTGVDTQYF.

The V gene is TRBV7-9, the J gene TRBJ1-1; tentative D call: TRBD1 (6 bases). Trimming cost V 5 bases and J 8 bases, with 12 bases left between them. This CDR3 has 12 residues. CDR1 is SEHNR and CDR2 is FQNEAQ in the germline V gene (reference sequence). The CDR3 DNA reads as TGTGCCAGCAGCGATGGGACACTAGAAGCTTTCTTT. Protein: CASSDGTLEAFF.

V is TRBV7-2 and J is TRBJ1-2, with D unclear. The CDR3 totals 14 residues. Between the trimmed V and J ends, which lost 5 bases and 2 bases, there was a span of 12 bases. The germline CDR1 and CDR2 sequences are SGHTA and FQGNSA. The CDR3 coding sequence is TGTGCCAGCAGCCCCGGATCTGGCAACTATGGCTACACCTTC. Translating it yields CASSPGSGNYGYTF.

This clonotype has only a few counts. The chain is built from TRBV7-6 and TRBJ2-7; TRBD1 aligns across 11 bases. Per germline, CDR1 SGHVS and CDR2 FNYEAQ. The V segment lost 4 bases and the J segment 9 bases; nucleotides outside the gene matches: 5. There are 13 residues in the CDR3. This CDR3 reads CASSSGQGVGQYF. CDR3 coding DNA: TGTGCCAGCAGCTCGGGACAGGGGGTAGGGCAGTACTTC.

This clonotype turned up a few times. The chain has TRBV20-1 and TRBJ1-4; D gene unclear. The germline V gene encodes CDR1 DFQATT and CDR2 SNEGSKA (reference sequence). CDR3 length equals 15 residues. The germline V and J ends were trimmed by 2 bases and 0 bases, with 10 bases remaining between them. The CDR3: CSARTPAATNEKLFF. For the CDR3, the DNA is TGCAGTGCTAGAACCCCTGCCGCAACTAATGAAAAACTGTTTTTT.

The chain uses TRBV6-5 and TRBJ2-7; D may be TRBD2 (5 bases). This CDR3 contains 15 residues. The ends were cut back, 2 bases at V and 7 bases at J, with 18 bases in the middle. CDR1 is MNHEY and CDR2 is SVGAGI in the germline V gene. CDR3 DNA sequence: TGTGCCAGCAGTTACCGGGCGGGTCCTCCTAGTGAGCAGTACTTC. This encodes CASSYRAGPPSEQYF.